This T cell receptor (beta chain) was recorded in a study of CD8 T cells in ankylosing spondylitis. Whole-study results and caveats: The study identified a TCR beta motif of under 10 highly homologous variants that appeared characteristic of ankylosing spondylitis blood.

Libraries for TCR beta were made by quantitative 5'-RACE with molecular barcodes. TCRdb re-analysed the 5' RACE reads in MiXCR, keeping a single row per CDR3 protein. The sample includes approximately 290,000 distinct CDR3 sequences, less than 25% of them seen just once. As for this clonotype: The antigen remains undetermined.

The source of this sequence is a female donor with ankylosing spondylitis or in good health (not recorded which). The sequencing sample was made of blood, either unsorted or a sorted T cell fraction (not recorded which).

The CDR3 is CSALPPGGSTDTQYF. As DNA, the CDR3 is TGCAGTGCCCTTCCCCCCGGCGGGAGCACAGATACGCAGTATTTT. The chain joins TRBV20-1 to TRBJ2-3; D possibly corresponds to TRBD2 (5 bases). Germline values: CDR1 DFQATT, CDR2 SNEGSKA (reference sequence). The germline V and J ends were trimmed by 6 bases and 0 bases, with 16 bases remaining between them. The CDR3 is made up of 15 amino acids.